The clone carrying this T cell receptor beta chain showed up many times. Its specificity is unknown. There are 15 residues in the CDR3. The cDNA came from 5'RACE with 10-nucleotide random UMIs. TCRdb re-analysed the 5' RACE reads in MiXCR, keeping a single row per CDR3 protein. The sample shows about 30,000 distinct CDR3 sequences, roughly 15% of them seen only once. This specimen comes from a study of neurological immune-mediated disorders. Study-wide points: No sharing of CDR3 amino acid sequences was observed among expanded clones across subjects, suggesting private repertoires in all groups.

Sequencing was carried out using PBMCs. This receptor was obtained from a man in his 70s in good health. The V and J genes are TRBV21-1 and TRBJ1-5. TRBV21-1 constitutes a pseudogene. This chain's CDR3 is CASSTRGRDNQPQHF. The CDR3, as DNA: TGTGCCAGCAGCACCAGAGGAAGGGACAATCAGCCCCAGCATTTT.